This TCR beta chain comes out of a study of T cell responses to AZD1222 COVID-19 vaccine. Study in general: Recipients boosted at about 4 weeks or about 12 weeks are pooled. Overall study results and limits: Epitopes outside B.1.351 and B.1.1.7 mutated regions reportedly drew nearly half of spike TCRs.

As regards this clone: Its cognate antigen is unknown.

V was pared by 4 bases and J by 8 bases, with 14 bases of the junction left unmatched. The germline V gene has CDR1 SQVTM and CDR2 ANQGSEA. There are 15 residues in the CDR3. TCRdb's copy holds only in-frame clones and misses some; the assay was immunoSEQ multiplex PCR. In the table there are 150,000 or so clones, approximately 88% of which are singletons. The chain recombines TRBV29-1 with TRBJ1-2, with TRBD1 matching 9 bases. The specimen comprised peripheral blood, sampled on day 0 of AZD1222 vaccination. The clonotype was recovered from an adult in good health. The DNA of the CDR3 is TGCAGCGTTGTGAGGTCCGGGACAGGGACGGGCGGCTACACCTTC. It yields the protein CSVVRSGTGTGGYTF.